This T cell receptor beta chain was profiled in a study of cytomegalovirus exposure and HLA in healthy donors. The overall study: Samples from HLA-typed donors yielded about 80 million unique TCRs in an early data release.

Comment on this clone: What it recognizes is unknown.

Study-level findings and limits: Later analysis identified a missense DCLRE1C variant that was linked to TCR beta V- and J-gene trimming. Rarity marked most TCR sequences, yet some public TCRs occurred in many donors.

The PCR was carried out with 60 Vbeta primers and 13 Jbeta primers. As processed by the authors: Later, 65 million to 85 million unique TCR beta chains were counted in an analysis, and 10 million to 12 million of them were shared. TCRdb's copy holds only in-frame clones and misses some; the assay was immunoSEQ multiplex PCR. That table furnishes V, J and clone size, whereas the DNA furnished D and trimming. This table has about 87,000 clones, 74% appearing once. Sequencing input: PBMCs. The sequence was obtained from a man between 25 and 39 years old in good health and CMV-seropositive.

The CDR3 sequence: CASSLGTGVNEQFF. The DNA for the CDR3 is TGTGCCAGCAGCTTAGGGACAGGGGTTAATGAGCAGTTCTTC. The chain has TRBV7-9 and TRBJ2-1; 9 bases match TRBD1. The CDR3 loop spans 14 amino acids. Germline V gives CDR1 SEHNR, CDR2 FQNEAQ (reference sequence). Losses at the gene ends were 1 base for V and 7 bases for J; bases not matched to a gene: 2.